The clone carrying this T cell receptor (beta chain) was seen a few times. Caucasian individuals from Russia who were healthy and aged about 6 to 90 acted as donors. Sample-barcoded 5' priming and a J-beta primer mix drove a second PCR of roughly 7 to 11 cycles. MiXCR was run by TCRdb on the 5' RACE reads, yielding one entry per CDR3 protein. The table records 600,000 or so distinct CDR3 sequences, approximately 30% of them present only once. This specimen belongs to a study of blood T cells in healthy people across ages. The CDR3 runs to 15 residues. With 4 bases clipped from V and 5 bases from J, the junction kept 6 bases outside the gene matches. The V gene's germline CDR1 is SGHRS and CDR2 YFSETQ.

Sequences were obtained from blood. The sequence came from a woman older than 75 in good health. The chain uses TRBV5-1 and TRBJ1-6; TRBD1 matches 7 bases. CDR3 amino acids: CASSPIQGDNSPLHF. In DNA form, the CDR3 reads TGCGCCAGCAGCCCAATTCAGGGGGATAATTCACCCCTCCACTTT.